The rows below give T cell receptor beta chains drawn from one sample of a study of blood T cell repertoires in COVID-19. Libraries were prepared by immunoSEQ multiplex PCR; TCRdb keeps only in-frame clonotypes and omits some of them. The table shows over 50,000 clones, with 80% to 90% occurring only once. The sequencing input was peripheral blood. These receptor sequences come from a man aged 60-69 years with acute or convalescent COVID-19. Both conserved end residues are part of each CDR3. Fields, in order: clone size, D gene, V gene, J gene, CDR3 protein, CDR3 DNA. The D gene is left open where the match is weak. Rows may omit the clone size; those that give it use once, few, many or a size class.

.	.	TRBV4-3	TRBJ1-2	CASSQGGGGMEGYTF	TGCGCCAGCAGCCAAGGGGGCGGGGGGATGGAAGGCTACACCTTC
.	.	TRBV9	TRBJ2-1	CASSVRDSNEQFF	TGTGCCAGCAGCGTTAGAGACAGTAATGAGCAGTTCTTC
.	TRBD2	TRBV19	TRBJ2-3	CASSQRGASDTQYF	TGTGCCAGTAGTCAGCGGGGGGCCAGCGATACGCAGTATTTT
.	.	TRBV27	TRBJ1-2	CASSSRSYGYTF	TGTGCCAGCAGTTCCCGGAGCTATGGCTACACCTTC
.	.	TRBV6-2/TRBV6-3	TRBJ1-5	CASSHQRQVSNQPQHF	TGTGCCAGCAGTCACCAACGACAGGTTAGCAATCAGCCCCAGCATTTT
.	.	TRBV12-3/TRBV12-4	TRBJ1-6	CASSLDGGVPLHF	TGTGCCAGCAGTTTAGACGGAGGGGTACCCCTCCACTTT
.	TRBD1	TRBV3-1/TRBV3-2	TRBJ1-4	CASSHVRGQGAEKLFF	TGTGCCAGCAGCCACGTGAGGGGACAGGGTGCTGAAAAACTGTTTTTT
.	TRBD1	TRBV6-5	TRBJ1-1	CASSSTGTVFTEAFF	TGTGCCAGCAGTTCAACCGGGACAGTATTCACTGAAGCTTTCTTT
.	TRBD2	TRBV5-4	TRBJ2-3	CASSGTSGGAYPDTQYF	TGTGCCAGCAGCGGGACTAGCGGGGGGGCTTATCCAGATACGCAGTATTTT
.	.	TRBV2	TRBJ1-1	CASSLISPGAFF	TGTGCCAGCAGTTTGATAAGTCCCGGAGCTTTCTTT
.	TRBD2	TRBV11-2	TRBJ2-2	CASSSPLAGGPGELFF	TGTGCCAGCAGCTCCCCGCTAGCGGGGGGCCCCGGGGAGCTGTTTTTT
.	.	TRBV2	TRBJ1-1	CASSEETANTEAFF	TGTGCCAGCAGTGAAGAGACAGCGAACACTGAAGCTTTCTTT
.	.	TRBV27	TRBJ1-1	CASSFASSTEAFF	TGTGCCAGCAGTTTCGCGAGTAGCACTGAAGCTTTCTTT
once	TRBD1	TRBV11-1	TRBJ2-7	CASSPRDRGLYEQYF	TGTGCCAGCAGCCCTCGGGACAGGGGGCTTTACGAGCAGTACTTC
.	TRBD1	TRBV4-1	TRBJ2-7	CASSQAGRQGAYEQYF	TGCGCCAGCAGCCAAGCAGGTCGACAGGGGGCCTACGAGCAGTACTTC